Listed here are 14 T cell receptor beta chains from one sample, sequenced in a study of pediatric ulcerative colitis. Some clones are missing from TCRdb's copy, which holds only in-frame ones; the method was immunoSEQ multiplex PCR. Of approximately 60,000 clones listed, approximately 87% are singletons. Sequencing used blood. These receptors were collected from a boy between 10 and 17 years old with severe ulcerative colitis.

The chain employs TRBV11-2 and TRBJ2-7; 9 bases agree with TRBD2. V was clipped by 1 base and J by 3 bases; unmatched bases: 4. The CDR3 runs to 15 residues. CDR1 is SGHAT, CDR2 FQNNGV, per germline. CDR3 bases: TGTGCCAGCAGCTTAGGGACTAGCGCCGGCTACGAGCAGTACTTC. The encoded protein is CASSLGTSAGYEQYF. Full variable domain (missing parts from reference TRBV11-2 and TRBJ2-7): EAGVAQSPRYKIIEKRQSVAFWCNPISGHATLYWYQQILGQGPKLLIQFQNNGVVDDSQLPKDRFSAERLKGVDSTLKIQPAKLEDSAVYLCASSLGTSAGYEQYFGPGTRLTVT.

This clone appeared a single time. The gene calls are TRBV11-2 and TRBJ2-2, with a tentative D call TRBD1 (5 bases). The CDR3 sequence is 18 residues long. Germline CDR1 SGHAT, CDR2 FQNNGV. The V end was cut by 5 bases, the J end by 3 bases, with 22 bases between. CDR3 region: CASSLPWAQGGDTGELFF. The DNA of the CDR3 is TGTGCCAGCAGCCTCCCGTGGGCGCAGGGCGGCGACACCGGGGAGCTGTTTTTT.

The table lists this clone with a count of one. The chain combines TRBV19 with TRBJ1-2; tentatively, D is TRBD1 (6 bases). The V and J ends lost 5 bases and 8 bases respectively, with 21 bases between them. Germline V gene lookup returns CDR1 LNHDA and CDR2 SQIVND (reference sequence). This CDR3 contains 15 residues. The CDR3 DNA follows: TGTGCCAGTAGTCCGCAGAGAGGGGGGGTTGGCGGCTACACCTTC. It encodes CASSPQRGGVGGYTF.

This clone was detected only a few times. V gene TRBV10-3 combines with J gene TRBJ2-7; 9 bases agree with TRBD1. The junction had 11 bases not matched to a gene; V was cut back by 6 bases and J by 5 bases. The V gene's germline CDR1 is ENHRY and CDR2 SYGVKD. This CDR3 has 15 amino acids. CDR3 DNA: TGTGCCATCAGCGAAAAACAGGGGGCGCGGGACGAGCAGTACTTC. Translation gives CAISEKQGARDEQYF.

The rearrangement uses TRBV11-3 and TRBJ1-4; unclear D gene. Germline CDR1 reads SGHNT; CDR2 reads YENEEA. V lost 4 bases to trimming and J lost 6 bases, with 18 bases between them. This CDR3 contains 16 residues. CDR3 sequence reads: CASSSPLKGWDEKLFF. CDR3 DNA sequence: TGTGCCAGCAGCTCCCCACTAAAGGGATGGGATGAAAAACTGTTTTTT.

CDR3 in DNA: TGCAGCGTTGGAGTTTCCACTGAAGCTTTCTTT. It yields the protein CSVGVSTEAFF. The chain is built from TRBV29-1 and TRBJ1-1; D is ambiguous. The V gene's germline CDR1 is SQVTM and CDR2 ANQGSEA. This CDR3 has 11 residues. Trimming took 4 bases from V and 4 from J, leaving 7 bases between them.

J is TRBJ2-7 and V is TRBV5-4; D may be TRBD1 (6 bases). Trimming took 2 bases from V and 2 from J, leaving 17 bases between them. Germline-derived CDR1 and CDR2 are SGHNT and YYREEE (reference sequence). There are 16 residues in the CDR3. The CDR3 loop reads CASSLQGMPPPYEQYF. The CDR3 DNA follows: TGTGCCAGCAGCTTACAGGGAATGCCCCCCCCCTACGAGCAGTACTTC.

V and J are TRBV10-1 and TRBJ2-3; 7 bases align to TRBD2. The CDR3 length is 17 residues. Trimming cost V 0 bases and J 0 bases; bases outside gene matches: 6. CDR1 and CDR2 (germline): WNHNN, SYGVQD (reference sequence). CDR3 bases: TGCGCCAGCAGTGAGTCGATAGCGGGTTCTAGCACAGATACGCAGTATTTT. Protein sequence: CASSESIAGSSTDTQYF.

V usage is TRBV11-2 and J usage is TRBJ2-1; 7 bases fit TRBD2. The V and J ends lost 1 base and 8 bases, in that order; junction bases with no gene match: 5. The CDR3 spans 14 residues. The germline V gene has CDR1 SGHAT and CDR2 FQNNGV. CDR3: CASSLAGGLHEQFF. CDR3 sequence (DNA): TGTGCCAGCAGCTTAGCGGGAGGTTTGCATGAGCAGTTCTTC. The variable domain in full, with the rest retrieved from reference TRBV11-2 and TRBJ2-1, is EAGVAQSPRYKIIEKRQSVAFWCNPISGHATLYWYQQILGQGPKLLIQFQNNGVVDDSQLPKDRFSAERLKGVDSTLKIQPAKLEDSAVYLCASSLAGGLHEQFFGPGTRLTVL.

The rearrangement uses TRBV19 and TRBJ2-1, with TRBD2 matching over 9 bases. Germline lookup yields CDR1 LNHDA and CDR2 SQIVND (reference sequence). The CDR3 has 14 residues. The V gene end was trimmed by 6 bases and the J gene end by 7 bases; junction bases not matched to a gene: 7. CDR3: CASSSSGNLNEQFF. The DNA for the CDR3 is TGTGCCAGTAGCTCTAGCGGGAATCTTAATGAGCAGTTCTTC.

The rearrangement uses TRBV4-2 and TRBJ2-5; 12 bases are shared with TRBD1. V trimming: 3 bases; J trimming: 0 bases; junction bases outside the gene matches: 5. The germline V gene encodes CDR1 LGHNA and CDR2 YNFKEQ. This CDR3 has 17 residues. The CDR3, as DNA: TGTGCCAGCAGCCAGGGGACAGGGGGCTTTAACCAAGAGACCCAGTACTTC. It specifies CASSQGTGGFNQETQYF.

The chain combines TRBV19 with TRBJ2-3; tentative D call: TRBD1 (5 bases). V dropped 5 bases and J dropped 4 bases, with 7 bases sitting between them. Germline V gene lookup returns CDR1 LNHDA and CDR2 SQIVND (reference sequence). The CDR3 is 12 amino acids. The CDR3 reads CASSWGPDTQYF. Here the CDR3 DNA reads TGTGCCAGTAGTTGGGGCCCAGATACGCAGTATTTT.

V usage is TRBV11-3 and J usage is TRBJ1-2; D is possibly TRBD1 (5 bases). The V end lost 3 bases, the J end lost 2 bases, and 19 bases lay between the germline ends. The CDR3 is 17 amino acids. Germline V gene sequence: CDR1 SGHNT, CDR2 YENEEA. DNA for the CDR3: TGTGCCAGCAGCTTCGGGGAATGGGGCAGCGAAAACTATGGCTACACCTTC. Translating it yields CASSFGEWGSENYGYTF. Full variable domain (remainder filled in from reference TRBV11-3 and TRBJ1-2): EAGVVQSPRYKIIEKKQPVAFWCNPISGHNTLYWYLQNLGQGPELLIRYENEEAVDDSQLPKDRFSAERLKGVDSTLKIQPAELGDSAVYLCASSFGEWGSENYGYTFGSGTRLTVV.

V usage is TRBV6-5 and J usage is TRBJ2-1; TRBD1 matches at 8 bases. After removal of 8 bases from V and 8 bases from J, the junction contained 14 bases not matched to a gene. This CDR3 contains 15 residues. Germline V CDR1 and CDR2: MNHEY, SVGAGI. For the CDR3, the DNA is TGTGCCAGCCGATATGGGGGGACAGGAGGGTATGAGCAGTTCTTC. Its translation: CASRYGGTGGYEQFF.